These 29 T cell receptor beta chains came from one sample sequenced in a study of T cell responses to AZD1222 COVID-19 vaccine (dated by TCRdb to about 2021). Per the publication, the time point label means: baseline before first vaccination. Receptors were amplified or captured by the immunoSEQ multiplex PCR assay. TCRdb retrieved this table from immuneACCESS and kept in-frame rearrangements only. Not all clones are present; in checked studies, unresolved V genes account for under half, and no reason is known for the remainder. This sample has 150,000 to 200,000 clones in its table, and 85% to 95% of those were observed once. The ten largest clonotypes hold roughly 8.4% of the sample. Specimen: peripheral blood, collected on day 0 of AZD1222 vaccination. Receptor source: an adult in good health.

This sequence joins TRBV19 and TRBJ2-7, with 11 bases aligning to TRBD2. The CDR3 runs to 15 residues. Per the germline V gene, CDR1 is LNHDA and CDR2 is SQIVND (reference sequence). Trimming at V came to 3 bases and at J to 3 bases, leaving 4 bases not matched to a gene. CDR3 coding DNA: TGTGCCAGTAGTATCGGAACTAGCGGGAGCTACGAGCAGTACTTC. Translating it yields CASSIGTSGSYEQYF.

This clone was found once. The rearrangement uses TRBV7-8 and TRBJ1-1; D gene ambiguous. This CDR3 comprises 14 residues. Trimming took off 3 bases at V and 0 bases at J, with 8 bases between the two ends. The germline V gene encodes CDR1 SGHVS and CDR2 FQNEAQ. In DNA, the CDR3 is TGTGCCAGCAGCTTTAATACGGTGAACACTGAAGCTTTCTTT. Its protein product is CASSFNTVNTEAFF.

This chain joins TRBV19 and TRBJ1-5; TRBD1 might be the D (6 bases). V gave up 4 bases and J gave up 4 bases, with 14 bases separating them. CDR1 and CDR2 from the germline V gene are LNHDA and SQIVND (reference sequence). The CDR3 is 15 amino acids. The CDR3, as DNA: TGTGCCAGTAGTACCCCCCAGGGGTGGAATCAGCCCCAGCATTTT. This sequence encodes CASSTPQGWNQPQHF.

V gene TRBV6-2 or TRBV6-3 combines with J gene TRBJ2-2; 7 bases map to TRBD2. J gave up 6 bases and V 1 base, and 5 bases lay outside the gene matches. Germline V CDR1 and CDR2: MNHEY, SVGEGT. This CDR3 is 15 amino acids long. The CDR3 loop is CASSYYIGGAGELFF. The CDR3 nucleotides read TGTGCCAGCAGTTACTATATTGGGGGGGCCGGGGAGCTGTTTTTT.

This clone has just one count. The chain recombines TRBV4-1 with TRBJ1-2, with D perhaps TRBD1 (6 bases). Germline values: CDR1 MGHRA, CDR2 YSYEKL. V was pared by 4 bases and J by 5 bases, with 20 bases between. The CDR3 is 16 residues long. DNA for the CDR3: TGCGCCAGCAGCCGGACTTCTCATGGGGGGCGGTATGGCTACACCTTC. The encoded protein is CASSRTSHGGRYGYTF.

The rearrangement links TRBV19 to TRBJ1-6, with 9 positions matching TRBD1. Per germline, CDR1 LNHDA and CDR2 SQIVND (reference sequence). With V trimmed by 6 bases and J by 7 bases, 10 bases remained unmatched. CDR3 length: 16 amino acids. CDR3 coding DNA: TGTGCCAGTAGGATCCGGGACAGGGCTTCCAATTCACCCCTCCACTTT. Its protein product is CASRIRDRASNSPLHF.

The rearrangement joins TRBV5-4 to TRBJ2-7; 11 positions match TRBD2. Germline V CDR1 and CDR2: SGHNT, YYREEE (reference sequence). This CDR3 spans 17 amino acids. With 3 bases clipped from V and 5 bases from J, the junction kept 13 bases outside the gene matches. The CDR3 loop reads CASSSYHTSGSRNEQYF. CDR3 coding DNA: TGTGCCAGCAGCTCGTACCACACTAGCGGGAGTAGGAACGAGCAGTACTTC.

This chain uses TRBV7-2 with TRBJ1-4, with D unclear. The ends were cut back, 2 bases at V and 6 bases at J, with 13 bases in the middle. The V gene's germline CDR1 is SGHTA and CDR2 FQGNSA. This CDR3 contains 15 residues. The DNA of the CDR3 is TGTGCCAGCAGCTTATATATGGGTCGTTATGAAAAACTGTTTTTT. This translates into CASSLYMGRYEKLFF.

The J gene is TRBJ2-4, the V gene TRBV3-1 (or the pseudogene TRBV3-2); D unclear. V was trimmed by 4 bases and J by 4 bases, leaving 8 bases between them. Per the germline V gene, CDR1 is LGHDT and CDR2 is YNNKEL (reference sequence). CDR3 length equals 13 residues. The DNA for the CDR3 is TGTGCCAGCAGCCGAACCCTTAAAAACATTCAGTACTTC. Protein: CASSRTLKNIQYF.

About this clone: At one boundary the junction diverges from the germline segment, which might be a read error. J is TRBJ1-2 and V is TRBV2, with D perhaps TRBD1 (5 bases). The CDR3 contains 12 residues. Germline values: CDR1 SNHLY, CDR2 FYNNEI. The CDR3 protein is CASRRDDPYSAF. The CDR3 DNA reads as TGTGCCAGCCGCCGGGACGACCCCTATTCCGCCTTC.

J is TRBJ1-2 and V is TRBV5-1; possible D gene TRBD1, 5 bases. Germline CDR1 reads SGHRS; CDR2 reads YFSETQ. This CDR3 has 12 residues. Trimming shortened V by 0 bases and J by 6 bases, and 6 bases separated the two germline ends. In DNA form, the CDR3 reads TGCGCCAGCAGCTTGGAAGGGGATGGCTACACCTTC. Translating it yields CASSLEGDGYTF.

This clone was observed once. The gene calls are TRBV7-8 and TRBJ1-5; no definite D call. V shed 2 bases and J shed 3 bases, with 23 bases lying between them. The germline gives CDR1 SGHVS, CDR2 FQNEAQ. The CDR3 has 19 residues. DNA for the CDR3: TGTGCCAGCAGCTTATCGGCCCCGTCCGGCCAGAAAATCAATCAGCCCCAGCATTTT. It codes for CASSLSAPSGQKINQPQHF.

The chain couples TRBV28 to TRBJ1-4; 8 bases map to TRBD1. The CDR3 has 16 amino acids. CDR1 and CDR2 (germline): MDHEN, SYDVKM. After removal of 8 bases from V and 4 bases from J, the junction contained 12 bases not matched to a gene. The DNA of the CDR3 is TGTGCCAGCGGTCTGCAGGGGGCCCGCGGTAATGAAAAACTGTTTTTT. The encoded protein is CASGLQGARGNEKLFF.

The CDR3, as DNA: TGTGCCAGCAGTTTAGTCCGAAATTCACCCCTCCACTTT. Its protein is CASSLVRNSPLHF. The chain is built from TRBV28 and TRBJ1-6; D not resolved. Germline CDR1 and CDR2: MDHEN and SYDVKM. This CDR3 region has 13 residues. The ends were cut back, 2 bases at V and 7 bases at J, with 6 bases in the middle.

V and J are TRBV6-5 and TRBJ2-1; the match to TRBD2 covers 9 bases. Germline CDR1 is MNHEY and CDR2 is SVGAGI. The V gene end was trimmed by 6 bases and the J gene end by 5 bases; junction bases not matched to a gene: 2. The CDR3 consists of 13 residues. The CDR3 is CASRTSGNNEQFF. The CDR3 coding sequence is TGTGCCAGCAGGACTAGCGGAAACAATGAGCAGTTCTTC.

This chain links TRBV5-4 with TRBJ2-4, with 7 bases aligning to TRBD1. CDR3 length equals 16 residues. With 6 bases clipped from V and 2 bases from J, the junction kept 11 bases outside the gene matches. Germline V gene data show CDR1 as SGHNT and CDR2 as YYREEE (reference sequence). The CDR3 bases are TGTGCCAGCAAACACAGGGGAATGTCTTCCAAAAACATTCAGTACTTC. Residues: CASKHRGMSSKNIQYF. Variable domain in full (rest from reference TRBV5-4 and TRBJ2-4): ETGVTQSPTHLIKTRGQQVTLRCSSQSGHNTVSWYQQALGQGPQFIFQYYREEENGRGNFPPRFSGLQFPNYSSELNVNALELDDSALYLCASKHRGMSSKNIQYFGAGTRLSVL.

The J gene is TRBJ2-1, the V gene TRBV7-2, with D hard to call. This CDR3 spans 17 amino acids. CDR1 is SGHTA and CDR2 is FQGNSA in the germline V gene. The V and J ends lost 1 base and 4 bases respectively, with 17 bases between them. The CDR3 bases are TGTGCCAGCAGCTTAGGGATAGGCTTATCTAGGTACAATGAGCAGTTCTTC. Amino acids: CASSLGIGLSRYNEQFF.

The V and J genes are TRBV6-5 and TRBJ2-7; 7 bases match TRBD1. Germline V CDR1 and CDR2: MNHEY, SVGAGI. CDR3 length: 14 residues. V lost 7 bases and J lost 3; bases outside the gene matches: 9. As DNA, the CDR3 is TGTGCCAGCAAGATGGGCAGGGGGATCTACGAGCAGTACTTC. Its translation: CASKMGRGIYEQYF.

This clone appeared once. J is TRBJ1-2 and V is TRBV9; TRBD1 matches 7 bases. The CDR3 runs to 15 residues. J was trimmed by 1 base and V by 4 bases; bases with no gene match: 7. From germline, CDR1 is SGDLS and CDR2 YYNGEE. For the CDR3, the DNA is TGTGCCAGCAGCCCTATGGACAGGATTAACTATGGCTACACCTTC. Amino acid sequence: CASSPMDRINYGYTF.

The chain employs TRBV18 and TRBJ2-2; D perhaps matches TRBD2 (6 bases). CDR3 length: 14 amino acids. Germline CDR1 KGHSH, CDR2 LQKENI. The germline V and J ends were trimmed by 4 bases and 2 bases, with 8 bases remaining between them. The CDR3 region is CASSRGGNTGELFF. DNA for the CDR3: TGTGCCAGCTCACGGGGAGGCAACACCGGGGAGCTGTTTTTT.

This chain links TRBV28 with TRBJ1-1; D possibly corresponds to TRBD1 (6 bases). Germline V CDR1 and CDR2: MDHEN, SYDVKM. This CDR3 region has 17 residues. The V and J ends lost 6 bases and 4 bases respectively, with 24 bases between them. CDR3 loop: CASSLTGFGGARTEAFF. The CDR3 coding sequence is TGTGCCAGCAGCTTAACCGGATTCGGGGGGGCGCGCACTGAAGCTTTCTTT.

J is TRBJ1-4 and V is TRBV7-9; no clear D gene. In germline, CDR1 is SEHNR, CDR2 FQNEAQ (reference sequence). Trimming stripped 1 base from V and 5 bases from J, with 11 bases between. This CDR3 is built from 15 residues. CDR3 nucleotides: TGTGCCAGCAGCTTAGTGGGTGGGGTGAATGAAAAACTGTTTTTT. This codes for CASSLVGGVNEKLFF.

V usage is TRBV29-1 and J usage is TRBJ2-3, with D perhaps matching TRBD2 (6 bases). The V and J ends lost 7 bases and 2 bases respectively, with 19 bases between them. The CDR3 extends over 15 amino acids. Germline assignment: CDR1 SQVTM and CDR2 ANQGSEA. The CDR3 region is CSGKGVAGLTDTQYF. As DNA, the CDR3 is TGCAGCGGGAAGGGAGTGGCGGGACTCACAGATACGCAGTATTTT.

This sequence joins TRBV28 and TRBJ2-5; 7 nucleotides align to TRBD2. This CDR3 is 15 amino acids long. In germline, CDR1 is MDHEN, CDR2 SYDVKM. J lost 1 base, V lost 6 bases, and 8 bases had no gene match. CDR3 nucleotide sequence: TGTGCCAGCAGAACAACCGGGACTATCCAAGAGACCCAGTACTTC. Translation: CASRTTGTIQETQYF.

The rearrangement joins TRBV12-5 to TRBJ1-2; no definite D call. The CDR3 sequence is 15 residues long. V was pared by 3 bases and J by 4 bases, with 15 bases between. Germline CDR1 is LGHNT and CDR2 is FRNRAP. The CDR3 protein is CASGFAPGSLYGYTF. The CDR3 DNA is TGTGCTAGTGGTTTCGCCCCCGGAAGCCTCTATGGCTACACCTTC.

The chain is built from TRBV6-2 or TRBV6-3 and TRBJ2-1, with D perhaps TRBD1 (6 bases). Per germline, CDR1 MNHEY and CDR2 SVGEGT. Trimming took off 3 bases at V and 8 bases at J, with 14 bases between the two ends. The CDR3 is 14 residues long. This chain's CDR3 is CASSYSVGGDEQFF. The DNA for the CDR3 is TGTGCCAGCAGTTATTCGGTTGGGGGCGATGAGCAGTTCTTC.

The chain couples TRBV29-1 to TRBJ2-4; D is undetermined. V lost 2 bases, J lost 0 bases, and 5 bases lay in between. The CDR3 extends over 13 amino acids. Germline lookup yields CDR1 SQVTM and CDR2 ANQGSEA. The CDR3 coding sequence is TGCAGCGTTGAACAACTAGCCAAAAACATTCAGTACTTC. It is translated as CSVEQLAKNIQYF.

The chain recombines TRBV5-1 with TRBJ1-2; 10 bases line up with TRBD1. V trimming: 7 bases; J trimming: 2 bases; junction bases outside the gene matches: 5. This CDR3 region has 14 residues. The V gene's germline CDR1 is SGHRS and CDR2 YFSETQ. In DNA, the CDR3 is TGCGCCAGCTCCCCGGACAGGGGGAACTATGGCTACACCTTC. Encoded protein: CASSPDRGNYGYTF.

The chain carries TRBV29-1 and TRBJ1-3, with D possibly matching TRBD1 (5 bases). V was clipped by 3 bases and J by 4 bases, with 13 bases between them. Germline lookup yields CDR1 SQVTM and CDR2 ANQGSEA. The CDR3 runs to 14 residues. CDR3 residues: CSVEGRVVGNTIYF. CDR3 DNA sequence: TGCAGCGTTGAGGGCAGGGTTGTGGGAAACACCATATATTTT.